Shown below are 21 T cell receptor beta chains from a single sample sequenced in a study of T cell repertoires in cytomegalovirus infection. Each CDR3 protein is one row after TCRdb ran MiXCR on the reads. The repertoire consists of fewer than 400,000 distinct CDR3 sequences, with 15% to 20% occurring once and the leading ten covering around 10%. Sequenced material: PBMCs. The receptors shown here come from a human donor in good health (CMV status not recorded). Some clones in this sample may be carry-over from other donors' samples.

The chain carries TRBV6-1 and TRBJ2-7; either TRBD1 or TRBD2 may supply D (5 bases each). There are 14 residues in the CDR3. V was cut by 2 bases and J by 0 bases, with 8 bases left in between. Germline values: CDR1 MNHNS, CDR2 SASEGT. The CDR3 sequence is CASSEKGTSYEQYF. The CDR3 DNA is TGTGCCAGCAGTGAAAAGGGGACCTCCTACGAGCAGTACTTC.

There are many counts of this clonotype. The CDR3 DNA reads as TGTGCCACCAGATATGACAGGGCCTCATACAATGAGCAGTTCTTC. As protein: CATRYDRASYNEQFF. The rearrangement uses TRBV7-2 and TRBJ2-1, with TRBD1 matching over 7 bases. CDR1 is SGHTA, CDR2 FQGNSA, per germline. The CDR3 runs to 15 residues. V lost 10 bases, J lost 4 bases, and 13 bases stayed unmatched. The complete variable domain, with remaining parts taken from reference TRBV7-2 and TRBJ2-1, reads GAGVSQSPSNKVTEKGKDVELRCDPISGHTALYWYRQSLGQGLEFLIYFQGNSAPDKSGLPSDRFSAERTGGSVSTLTIQRTQQEDSAVYLCATRYDRASYNEQFFGPGTRLTVL.

The V call is TRBV7-9, the J call TRBJ2-1; 10 bases are a match to TRBD2. The CDR3 covers 15 residues. Germline V gene sequence: CDR1 SEHNR, CDR2 FQNEAQ (reference sequence). The V segment lost 6 bases and the J segment 6 bases; nucleotides outside the gene matches: 8. CDR3 sequence reads: CASRATSGGANEQFF. CDR3 nucleotide sequence: TGTGCCAGCAGAGCCACGAGCGGGGGGGCCAATGAGCAGTTCTTC.

J is TRBJ2-5 and V is TRBV11-2, with D uncertain. CDR1 and CDR2 (germline): SGHAT, FQNNGV. The CDR3 spans 13 residues. V dropped 4 bases and J dropped 2 bases, with 8 bases sitting between them. CDR3 DNA sequence: TGTGCCAGCAGCTCTAGGCCACAAGAGACCCAGTACTTC. This codes for CASSSRPQETQYF.

The chain joins TRBV20-1 to TRBJ1-5; no definite D call. The CDR3 has 8 amino acids. From germline, CDR1 is DFQATT and CDR2 SNEGSKA (reference sequence). Trimming removed 7 bases at V and 10 bases at J, with 5 bases between. CDR3 sequence: CSGLPQHF. Written as DNA, the CDR3 is TGCAGTGGCCTTCCCCAGCATTTT.

CDR3 nucleotide sequence: TGTGCCACCAGCAGAGTACGATACTATGAGCAGTTCTTC. Encoded protein: CATSRVRYYEQFF. The chain employs TRBV15 and TRBJ2-1, with D hard to call. There are 13 residues in the CDR3. Germline V CDR1 and CDR2: LNHNV, YYDKDF (reference sequence). Trimming removed 1 base from V and 8 bases from J, with 9 bases in between.

There are many counts of this clonotype. The chain uses TRBV7-2 and TRBJ2-7; no definite D call. Trimming removed 5 bases at V and 3 bases at J, with 11 bases between. Germline CDR1 and CDR2: SGHTA and FQGNSA. The CDR3 runs 13 residues. Here the CDR3 DNA reads TGTGCCAGCAGCCCTCCTACACACTACGAGCAGTACTTC. The encoded protein is CASSPPTHYEQYF.

The chain joins TRBV3-1 to TRBJ1-1; D is unclear. Trimming left V 5 bases short and J 2 bases short, with 15 bases between. Germline V lookup: CDR1 LGHDT, CDR2 YNNKEL (reference sequence). This CDR3 has 15 amino acids. The CDR3: CASSLPDIGNTEAFF. Here the CDR3 DNA reads TGTGCCAGCAGCTTACCTGACATTGGTAACACTGAAGCTTTCTTT.

This clonotype was seen repeatedly, ten times or more. The rearrangement joins TRBV18 to TRBJ1-5, with no clear D. Germline lookup yields CDR1 KGHSH and CDR2 LQKENI. Trimming removed 8 bases at V and 4 bases at J, with 12 bases between. This CDR3 is 13 amino acids long. In nucleotides, the CDR3 is TGTGCCAGCAGCCCCGGACGGAATCAGCCCCAGCATTTT. The encoded protein is CASSPGRNQPQHF.

This clonotype has at least ten counts. CDR3 nucleotides: TGTGCCAGTTCCAGCTCCATTTATCAGCCCCAGCATTTT. Residues: CASSSSIYQPQHF. The V call is TRBV28, the J call TRBJ1-5; D remains ambiguous. The CDR3 covers 13 residues. The germline gives CDR1 MDHEN, CDR2 SYDVKM. V gave up 9 bases and J gave up 5 bases, with 14 bases separating them. The full variable domain, completed using reference TRBV28 and TRBJ1-5, is DVKVTQSSRYLVKRTGEKVFLECVQDMDHENMFWYRQDPGLGLRLIYFSYDVKMKEKGDIPEGYSVSREKKERFSLILESASTNQTSMYLCASSSSIYQPQHFGDGTRLSIL.

In this sample, this clonotype turned up many times. The chain has TRBV4-1 and TRBJ1-5; D is perhaps TRBD1 (5 bases). This CDR3 comprises 15 residues. V was cut by 1 base and J by 0 bases, with 7 bases left in between. The germline V gene encodes CDR1 MGHRA and CDR2 YSYEKL. The CDR3 sequence is CASSQGQYSNQPQHF. The DNA of the CDR3 is TGCGCCAGCAGCCAAGGACAGTATAGCAATCAGCCCCAGCATTTT.

This clonotype was counted between two and nine times. V and J are TRBV12-3 or TRBV12-4 and TRBJ1-1, with D tentatively TRBD1 (6 bases). V was cut by 6 bases and J by 11 bases, with 13 bases left in between. The CDR3 totals 11 residues. The CDR3, as DNA: TGTGCCAGCAGGTACAGGGCGGGTGCTTTCTTT. The encoded protein is CASRYRAGAFF.

The J gene is TRBJ2-3, the V gene TRBV29-1; D unclear. Trimming cost V 3 bases and J 0 bases, with 10 bases left between them. Germline V gives CDR1 SQVTM, CDR2 ANQGSEA. CDR3 size: 14 residues. CDR3 loop: CSVESPASTDTQYF. The CDR3 coding sequence is TGCAGCGTTGAGTCTCCAGCTAGCACAGATACGCAGTATTTT.

The CDR3 reads CASRDYSYEQYF. CDR3 bases: TGTGCCAGTAGAGACTACTCCTACGAGCAGTACTTC. This rearrangement joins TRBV19 to TRBJ2-7; D possibly corresponds to TRBD2 (5 bases). CDR1 is LNHDA and CDR2 is SQIVND in the germline V gene (reference sequence). The CDR3 contains 12 residues. The V and J ends lost 6 bases and 0 bases respectively, with 6 bases between them.

The table lists this clonotype with a few counts. The chain has TRBV7-9 and TRBJ1-2; no firm D call. Germline V lookup: CDR1 SEHNR, CDR2 FQNEAQ (reference sequence). V lost 1 base, J lost 10 bases, and 13 bases lay in between. The CDR3 is 13 amino acids. The CDR3 loop is CASSLDWADVYTF. The CDR3 DNA follows: TGTGCCAGCAGCTTAGACTGGGCAGATGTCTACACCTTC.

The chain combines TRBV7-6 with TRBJ2-1; maybe TRBD1 (5 bases). The CDR3 loop spans 16 amino acids. Trimming took 1 base from V and 1 from J, leaving 11 bases between them. Germline assignment: CDR1 SGHVS and CDR2 FNYEAQ. CDR3 DNA: TGTGCCAGCAGCTTAGAGGCAGGGCGGTCCTACAATGAGCAGTTCTTC. Protein sequence: CASSLEAGRSYNEQFF.

V gene TRBV10-3 combines with J gene TRBJ1-1; D unresolved. The CDR3 is 13 amino acids. V lost 6 bases, J lost 4 bases, and 12 bases lay in between. Germline values: CDR1 ENHRY, CDR2 SYGVKD. The CDR3 nucleotides are TGTGCCATCAGGGCAGGAGACCCCACTGAAGCTTTCTTT. Translating it yields CAIRAGDPTEAFF.

Ten or more counts support this clonotype. The chain combines TRBV19 with TRBJ2-7, with D perhaps matching TRBD1 (5 bases). The CDR3 totals 13 residues. Between the trimmed V and J ends, which lost 4 bases and 3 bases, there was a span of 10 bases. Germline-derived CDR1 and CDR2 are LNHDA and SQIVND (reference sequence). The DNA of the CDR3 is TGTGCCAGTAGTAGACAGTTACGCTACGAGCAGTACTTC. It yields the protein CASSRQLRYEQYF.

This clonotype was seen more than once but under ten times. The chain recombines TRBV28 with TRBJ2-4; 7 bases map to TRBD1. This CDR3 has 15 residues. V lost 5 bases to trimming and J lost 9 bases; unmatched junction nucleotides: 13. CDR1 and CDR2 from the germline V gene are MDHEN and SYDVKM. The CDR3 sequence is CASSRPGTALAIQYF. The CDR3, as DNA: TGTGCCAGCAGTCGGCCCGGGACAGCCCTGGCCATTCAGTACTTC.

Concerning this clonotype itself: Possible read error: a much larger clone is one base away. Since no conserved phenylalanine or tryptophan closes the CDR3, a read error is the likely cause. V and J are TRBV12-3 or TRBV12-4 and TRBJ1-4; D unresolved. This CDR3 spans 12 amino acids. V lost 3 bases, J lost 9 bases, and 8 bases lay in between. In DNA, the CDR3 is TGTGCCAGCAGTTTCCCACAGAAAAAACTGTTTATT. Its translation is CASSFPQKKLFI.

This clonotype occurred a few times. The CDR3: CAISVSGEVHEQFF. For the CDR3, the DNA is TGTGCCATCAGTGTCAGCGGGGAAGTCCATGAGCAGTTCTTC. This chain uses TRBV10-3 with TRBJ2-1, with 7 positions matching TRBD2. The germline gives CDR1 ENHRY, CDR2 SYGVKD. V dropped 4 bases and J dropped 8; count of bases not matched to a gene: 8. This CDR3 has 14 amino acids.